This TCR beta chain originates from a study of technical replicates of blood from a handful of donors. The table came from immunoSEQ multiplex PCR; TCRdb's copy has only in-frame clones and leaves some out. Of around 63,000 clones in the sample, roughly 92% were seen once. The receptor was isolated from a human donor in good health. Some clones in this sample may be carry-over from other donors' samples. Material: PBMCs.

In DNA, the CDR3 is TGTGCCAGCAGCCCAGGAGCACAGGGAACATATAATTCACCCCTCCACTTT. This gives the protein CASSPGAQGTYNSPLHF. The chain couples TRBV7-2 to TRBJ1-6, with D possibly matching TRBD1 (6 bases). Germline V lookup: CDR1 SGHTA, CDR2 FQGNSA. The ends were cut back, 5 bases at V and 4 bases at J, with 18 bases in the middle. This CDR3 has 17 amino acids. Full variable domain (missing parts from reference TRBV7-2 and TRBJ1-6): GAGVSQSPSNKVTEKGKDVELRCDPISGHTALYWYRQSLGQGLEFLIYFQGNSAPDKSGLPSDRFSAERTGGSVSTLTIQRTQQEDSAVYLCASSPGAQGTYNSPLHFGNGTRLTVT.